This passage covers 18 T cell receptor beta chains from one sample sequenced in a study of cytomegalovirus exposure and HLA in healthy donors. 13 Jbeta primers and 60 Vbeta primers were used for the PCR. Using immunoSEQ multiplex PCR, the repertoire was profiled, and TCRdb retains in-frame clones only, with some absent. Here the sample spans about 140,000 clones, approximately 67% being singletons. The specimen sequenced was PBMCs. The receptors were gathered from a woman aged 60 to 75 in good health and CMV-seronegative.

This chain joins TRBV7-3 and TRBJ2-5; a possible D gene is TRBD2 (7 bases). This CDR3 region has 15 residues. In germline, CDR1 is SGHTA, CDR2 FQGTGA. Trimming pared 1 base from V and 4 bases from J, leaving 13 bases between. The CDR3 region has the DNA TGTGCCAGCAGCTTAATGTTGGGGGGGCCAGAGACCCAGTACTTC. Amino acids: CASSLMLGGPETQYF.

The J gene is TRBJ2-7, the V gene TRBV19; a possible D gene is TRBD1 (6 bases). V lost 4 bases, J lost 2 bases, and 15 bases lay in between. The CDR3 consists of 15 residues. CDR1 LNHDA and CDR2 SQIVND come from the germline V gene (reference sequence). The CDR3 region has the DNA TGTGCCAGTAGTACCTTCCGGGACAAGACCTACGAGCAGTACTTC. Encoded protein: CASSTFRDKTYEQYF.

This clone has only one observation. This sequence joins TRBV19 and TRBJ1-5; possibly TRBD1 for D (6 bases). Trimming removed 4 bases at V and 6 bases at J, with 16 bases between. Germline V gene lookup returns CDR1 LNHDA and CDR2 SQIVND (reference sequence). This CDR3 has 15 amino acids. CDR3 region: CASSKGGERGQPQHF. CDR3 nucleotide sequence: TGTGCCAGTAGTAAGGGGGGGGAGAGGGGTCAGCCCCAGCATTTT.

This clone was observed a handful of times. The genes are TRBV7-2 and TRBJ2-5; 14 bases are a match to TRBD2. From germline, CDR1 is SGHTA and CDR2 FQGNSA. Trimming removed 5 bases from V and 13 bases from J; junction bases left unmatched: 15. The CDR3 runs to 16 residues. The CDR3 sequence is CASSPTTSGGVTEAYF. In nucleotides, the CDR3 is TGTGCCAGCAGCCCGACGACTAGCGGGGGGGTAACCGAGGCGTACTTC.

CDR3 DNA: TGTGCCAGCAGCTTCCAGATAGGGAGCTCCTACGAGCAGTACTTC. Protein product: CASSFQIGSSYEQYF. The V gene is TRBV5-5, the J gene TRBJ2-7; possibly TRBD2 for D (5 bases). Looked up from germline, CDR1 is SGHKS and CDR2 is YYEKEE (reference sequence). The CDR3 loop spans 15 amino acids. V lost 2 bases and J 0 bases, leaving 12 bases between the germline ends. Using reference TRBV5-5 and TRBJ2-7 for the parts outside the CDR3, the full variable domain is DAGVTQSPTHLIKTRGQQVTLRCSPISGHKSVSWYQQVLGQGPQFIFQYYEKEERGRGNFPDRFSARQFPNYSSELNVNALLLGDSALYLCASSFQIGSSYEQYFGPGTRLTVT.

The V call is TRBV29-1, the J call TRBJ1-1; D may be TRBD1 (5 bases). The germline gives CDR1 SQVTM, CDR2 ANQGSEA. The CDR3 runs to 15 residues. Trimming took 6 bases from V and 5 from J, leaving 22 bases between them. CDR3 protein: CSVLRAQGGRTEAFF. The CDR3 nucleotides read TGCAGCGTGCTCCGGGCCCAGGGAGGGAGGACTGAAGCTTTCTTT.

The V and J genes are TRBV29-1 and TRBJ1-1; the match to TRBD1 covers 8 bases. Germline V gene sequence: CDR1 SQVTM, CDR2 ANQGSEA. The junction had 4 bases not matched to a gene; V was cut back by 4 bases and J by 3 bases. The CDR3 loop spans 13 amino acids. The DNA of the CDR3 is TGCAGCGTTGCGGTGGGACAGGACACTGAAGCTTTCTTT. It codes for CSVAVGQDTEAFF.

As DNA, the CDR3 is TGTGCCAGCAGCCCAATCGTGAGGTTAGGGGCCGAGCAGTACTTC. Protein product: CASSPIVRLGAEQYF. The rearrangement links TRBV6-5 to TRBJ2-5; perhaps TRBD1 as D (5 bases). The DNA end is a closer match to TRBJ2-7, so the J assignment may be wrong. The CDR3 is 15 residues long. CDR1 is MNHEY, CDR2 SVGAGI, per germline.

This clone came up a few times. The chain uses TRBV7-2 and TRBJ2-3; TRBD1 aligns across 10 bases. Unmatched junction bases numbered 7, after V lost 6 bases and J lost 1 base. This CDR3 spans 16 amino acids. Looked up from germline, CDR1 is SGHTA and CDR2 is FQGNSA. CDR3 loop: CASRETGGPGTDTQYF. The CDR3 DNA follows: TGTGCCAGCAGGGAGACAGGGGGCCCTGGCACAGATACGCAGTATTTT.

This chain's CDR3 is CASSVEVRATDTQYF. The CDR3 DNA sequence: TGTGCCAGCAGCGTAGAGGTCAGGGCGACAGATACGCAGTATTTT. V is TRBV9 and J is TRBJ2-3; maybe TRBD1 (5 bases). The CDR3 contains 15 residues. The V end was cut by 0 bases, the J end by 3 bases, with 11 bases between. Germline CDR1 and CDR2: SGDLS and YYNGEE.

This clone was recorded a few times. The chain recombines TRBV4-1 with TRBJ1-1; TRBD1 matches at 12 bases. Germline lookup yields CDR1 MGHRA and CDR2 YSYEKL. The CDR3 extends over 15 amino acids. Losses at the gene ends were 0 bases for V and 8 bases for J; bases not matched to a gene: 4. The CDR3 bases are TGCGCCAGCAGCCAAGACCGGGACAGGGGGCCAGAAGCTTTCTTT. Amino acid sequence: CASSQDRDRGPEAFF.

The chain links TRBV9 to TRBJ2-7; 10 bases match TRBD2. The germline CDR1 and CDR2 sequences are SGDLS and YYNGEE. The CDR3 has 14 residues. With 0 bases clipped from V and 9 bases from J, the junction kept 6 bases outside the gene matches. The DNA for the CDR3 is TGTGCCAGCAGCGTAGCAGCGGGAGGGCCCGGGCAGTACTTC. Amino acids: CASSVAAGGPGQYF.

This chain links TRBV19 with TRBJ2-7, with 7 bases fitting TRBD2. The CDR3 has 13 amino acids. V gave up 3 bases and J gave up 7 bases; unmatched junction bases: 6. Germline V CDR1 and CDR2: LNHDA, SQIVND (reference sequence). In nucleotides, the CDR3 is TGTGCCAGTAGTATGAGCCCCGGGGGGGAGCAGTACTTC. Encoded protein: CASSMSPGGEQYF.

The chain joins TRBV5-6 to TRBJ2-3, with D perhaps TRBD1 (6 bases). V lost 4 bases and J lost 3, with 18 bases in between. CDR3 length: 16 residues. The germline gives CDR1 SGHDT, CDR2 YYEEEE. CDR3 sequence reads: CASSQQGVRRTDTQYF. In DNA form, the CDR3 reads TGTGCCAGCAGCCAACAGGGTGTCCGACGGACAGATACGCAGTATTTT. Complete variable domain (other parts from reference TRBV5-6 and TRBJ2-3): DAGVTQSPTHLIKTRGQQVTLRCSPKSGHDTVSWYQQALGQGPQFIFQYYEEEERQRGNFPDRFSGHQFPNYSSELNVNALLLGDSALYLCASSQQGVRRTDTQYFGPGTRLTVL.

This clone showed up just a few times. This chain links TRBV19 with TRBJ2-5; 10 nucleotides agree with TRBD2. The junction had 8 bases not matched to a gene; V was cut back by 1 base and J by 6 bases. CDR1 and CDR2 from the germline V gene are LNHDA and SQIVND (reference sequence). The CDR3 totals 16 residues. CDR3 in amino acids: CASSIGGSGGPKTQYF. DNA of the CDR3: TGTGCCAGTAGTATAGGGGGTAGCGGGGGGCCGAAGACCCAGTACTTC.

The chain is built from TRBV19 and TRBJ2-5; D is unclear. Trimming took 1 base from V and 4 from J, leaving 10 bases between them. CDR3 length equals 14 residues. CDR1 and CDR2 from the germline V gene are LNHDA and SQIVND (reference sequence). In DNA form, the CDR3 reads TGTGCCAGTAGTATAGGTCCCTCGGGAGAGACCCAGTACTTC. Encoded protein: CASSIGPSGETQYF.

The genes are TRBV9 and TRBJ2-2; 8 nucleotides match TRBD2. The V and J ends lost 0 bases and 7 bases, in that order; junction bases with no gene match: 5. The CDR3 spans 15 residues. Per germline, CDR1 SGDLS and CDR2 YYNGEE. The DNA of the CDR3 is TGTGCCAGCAGCGTAGTACGGGGGGGCAACGGGGAGCTGTTTTTT. Translation gives CASSVVRGGNGELFF.

The chain links TRBV5-1 to TRBJ2-1; 7 bases match TRBD2. This CDR3 contains 15 residues. Germline V lookup: CDR1 SGHRS, CDR2 YFSETQ. The V gene end was trimmed by 4 bases and the J gene end by 6 bases; junction bases not matched to a gene: 10. The CDR3 sequence is CASSPGTTRGNEQFF. Written as DNA, the CDR3 is TGCGCCAGCAGCCCCGGGACTACGCGGGGCAATGAGCAGTTCTTC.